Presented here are 32 T cell receptor beta chains from one specimen sequenced in a study of T cells in Graves' hyperthyroidism and ophthalmopathy. The CDR3 regions of TCR beta were amplified from RNA transcripts. First-round RT-PCR targeting the TCR CDR3 was performed with the HTBI primer set. One entry per CDR3 protein results from TCRdb running MiXCR on the multiplex PCR reads. The sample carries 500,000 to 550,000 distinct CDR3 sequences, about 20% recorded once. Input material: blood. These receptor sequences come from a man aged 35-49 years with Graves' ophthalmopathy.

This clonotype was found many times. The V call is TRBV28, the J call TRBJ2-1; TRBD2 matches at 13 bases. The junction had 4 bases not matched to a gene; V was cut back by 1 base and J by 7 bases. This CDR3 has 16 amino acids. The germline V gene encodes CDR1 MDHEN and CDR2 SYDVKM. In DNA form, the CDR3 reads TGTGCCAGCAGTTTATTACTAGCGGGAGGGCCAAATGAGCAGTTCTTC. This translates into CASSLLLAGGPNEQFF.

This chain joins TRBV9 and TRBJ2-7; 12 nucleotides match TRBD1. The V segment lost 3 bases and the J segment 5 bases; nucleotides outside the gene matches: 6. CDR1 and CDR2 (germline): SGDLS, YYNGEE. The CDR3 is 15 amino acids. CDR3 DNA sequence: TGTGCCAGCAGCGCTGGGGACAGGGGGCAGGACGAGCAGTACTTC. Translation gives CASSAGDRGQDEQYF.

V usage is TRBV5-1 and J usage is TRBJ1-2; 7 positions match TRBD1. The CDR3 extends over 13 amino acids. The V and J ends lost 4 bases and 4 bases, in that order; junction bases with no gene match: 4. Looked up from germline, CDR1 is SGHRS and CDR2 is YFSETQ. CDR3 in amino acids: CASSMDRTYGYTF. The CDR3 DNA follows: TGCGCCAGCAGCATGGACAGGACCTATGGCTACACCTTC. Variable domain in full (rest from reference TRBV5-1 and TRBJ1-2): KAGVTQTPRYLIKTRGQQVTLSCSPISGHRSVSWYQQTPGQGLQFLFEYFSETQRNKGNFPGRFSGRQFSNSRSEMNVSTLELGDSALYLCASSMDRTYGYTFGSGTRLTVV.

This clonotype was seen only a few times. CDR3 nucleotides: TGTGCCAGCCTACTAGACAGGGGGCGAAATGGCTACACCTTC. Translating it yields CASLLDRGRNGYTF. This chain connects TRBV2 to TRBJ1-2; 10 nucleotides match TRBD1. In germline, CDR1 is SNHLY, CDR2 FYNNEI. The CDR3 sequence is 14 residues long. The J segment lost 6 bases and the V segment lost 8 bases, leaving 9 bases of the junction unmatched.

This clonotype was seen a handful of times. The V and J genes are TRBV12-3 or TRBV12-4 and TRBJ2-7; 7 nucleotides agree with TRBD1. The trim removed 7 bases at V and 3 bases at J, leaving 9 bases unmatched. The CDR3 loop spans 14 amino acids. The CDR3: CASKKPGQIYEQYF. In nucleotides, the CDR3 is TGTGCCAGCAAAAAACCGGGACAGATCTACGAGCAGTACTTC.

V gene TRBV20-1 combines with J gene TRBJ2-1; perhaps TRBD1 as D (7 bases). This CDR3 is 16 amino acids long. CDR1 DFQATT and CDR2 SNEGSKA come from the germline V gene (reference sequence). With 2 bases removed from V and 5 bases from J, the gap between germline ends came to 19 bases. As DNA, the CDR3 is TGCAGTGCTAGACCCTTCAGGGGGGAAAGTAACAATGAGCAGTTCTTC. Translated, it gives CSARPFRGESNNEQFF.

Turning to this clonotype: The CDR3 does not close with the conserved phenylalanine or tryptophan, likely indicating a read error. The gene calls are TRBV12-3 or TRBV12-4 and TRBJ2-7, with 8 positions matching TRBD2. The CDR3 length is 15 residues. J lost 0 bases, V lost 10 bases, and 11 bases had no gene match. In nucleotides, the CDR3 is TGTGCCACCGCCCGGGGGGGGGCGCTCTCCTACGAGCAGTACCTC. It codes for CATARGGALSYEQYL.

This clonotype was counted ten times or more. This chain's CDR3 is CASAGQGGFDTQYF. CDR3 bases: TGTGCCAGTGCGGGACAGGGAGGTTTTGATACGCAGTATTTT. The chain uses TRBV7-3 and TRBJ2-3; 9 bases match TRBD1. The germline CDR1 and CDR2 sequences are SGHTA and FQGTGA. With V trimmed by 9 bases and J by 6 bases, 10 bases remained unmatched. The CDR3 consists of 14 residues.

The chain joins TRBV7-9 to TRBJ1-4, with D unresolved. The germline V gene encodes CDR1 SEHNR and CDR2 FQNEAQ (reference sequence). CDR3 size: 13 residues. V lost 1 base to trimming and J lost 7 bases, with 7 bases between them. The CDR3 is CASSLDQSEKLFF. The CDR3 DNA follows: TGTGCCAGCAGCTTAGATCAAAGTGAAAAACTGTTTTTT. Full variable domain (remainder filled in from reference TRBV7-9 and TRBJ1-4): DTGVSQNPRHKITKRGQNVTFRCDPISEHNRLYWYRQTLGQGPEFLTYFQNEAQLEKSRLLSDRFSAERPKGSFSTLEIQRTEQGDSAMYLCASSLDQSEKLFFGSGTQLSVL.

The chain links TRBV12-3 or TRBV12-4 to TRBJ2-7; D gene uncertain. The CDR3 runs 17 residues. Trimming removed 1 base from V and 2 bases from J, with 18 bases in between. The chain's CDR3 is CASSLGSPGSITYEQYF. CDR3 in DNA: TGTGCCAGCAGTTTAGGGAGCCCAGGATCTATTACCTACGAGCAGTACTTC.

This clonotype was counted many times. The genes are TRBV12-3 or TRBV12-4 and TRBJ2-1; 8 bases are shared with TRBD1. The V and J ends lost 5 bases and 9 bases, in that order; junction bases with no gene match: 6. CDR3 size: 13 residues. CDR3 bases: TGTGCCAGCAGTAGAACAGGGGGTCTTGAGCAGTTCTTC. Protein: CASSRTGGLEQFF.

In regard to this clonotype: This sequence may be a read error, since a much larger clone differs from it by one base. V usage is TRBV27 and J usage is TRBJ2-7, with unresolved D. Germline V gives CDR1 MNHEY, CDR2 SMNVEV (reference sequence). The CDR3 runs 13 residues. The CDR3 loop reads CASSSGISCEQYF. In DNA form, the CDR3 reads TGTGCCAGCAGTTCTGGCATCTCCTGCGAGCAGTACTTC.

This clonotype was found many times. This sequence joins TRBV7-8 and TRBJ2-5, with 9 positions matching TRBD2. This CDR3 is built from 16 residues. The germline CDR1 and CDR2 sequences are SGHVS and FQNEAQ. The ends lost 2 bases at V and 5 bases at J; junction bases unmatched: 9. In DNA, the CDR3 is TGTGCCAGCAGCTTAATGGCGGGGCGGGGGGGCGAGACCCAGTACTTC. Translating gives CASSLMAGRGGETQYF.

This clonotype has a handful of counts. The gene calls are TRBV3-1 and TRBJ1-6; D might be TRBD1 (6 bases). In germline, CDR1 is LGHDT, CDR2 YNNKEL (reference sequence). The CDR3 is made up of 14 amino acids. Trimming left V 6 bases short and J 7 bases short, with 13 bases between. The CDR3 is CASRQLGQNSPLHF. In nucleotides, the CDR3 is TGTGCCAGCAGGCAATTAGGACAGAATTCACCCCTCCACTTT. Drawing the rest from reference TRBV3-1 and TRBJ1-6, the complete variable domain is DTAVSQTPKYLVTQMGNDKSIKCEQNLGHDTMYWYKQDSKKFLKIMFSYNNKELIINETVPNRFSPKSPDKAHLNLHINSLELGDSAVYFCASRQLGQNSPLHFGNGTRLTVT.

The chain joins TRBV7-6 to TRBJ1-5; TRBD1 matches at 7 bases. V shed 5 bases, J shed 3 bases, and the junction held 10 bases outside the gene matches. There are 16 residues in the CDR3. Germline loops: CDR1 SGHVS, CDR2 FNYEAQ. CDR3 nucleotides: TGTGCCAGCAGCCAACGGACAGGCGCTTACAATCAGCCCCAGCATTTT. It codes for CASSQRTGAYNQPQHF.

There are a few counts of this clonotype. The chain is built from TRBV12-3 or TRBV12-4 and TRBJ1-5; 8 positions agree with TRBD1. This CDR3 contains 15 residues. V lost 5 bases and J lost 5; bases outside the gene matches: 8. As DNA, the CDR3 is TGTGCCAGCAGTACCCGGACAGGGTGGGATCAGCCCCAGCATTTT. Its protein is CASSTRTGWDQPQHF.

The V and J genes are TRBV3-1 and TRBJ1-2; 12 nucleotides agree with TRBD1. Per germline, CDR1 LGHDT and CDR2 YNNKEL (reference sequence). This CDR3 has 15 amino acids. Trimming removed 2 bases from V and 7 bases from J; junction bases left unmatched: 5. The CDR3 here is CASSQRPGQGAGYTF. The CDR3 DNA sequence: TGTGCCAGCAGCCAACGTCCGGGACAGGGGGCTGGCTACACCTTC.

The CDR3 bases are TGTGCCAGCAGCTTGACTAGCGGGAGGGCAGAAAACACCGGGGAGCTGTTTTTT. It yields the protein CASSLTSGRAENTGELFF. V is TRBV13 and J is TRBJ2-2; 14 positions agree with TRBD2. The V gene's germline CDR1 is PRHDT and CDR2 FYEKMQ (reference sequence). The CDR3 contains 18 residues. Trimming took 3 bases from V and 2 from J; bases not matched to a gene: 5. Using reference TRBV13 and TRBJ2-2 for the parts outside the CDR3, the full variable domain is AAGVIQSPRHLIKEKRETATLKCYPIPRHDTVYWYQQGPGQDPQFLISFYEKMQSDKGSIPDRFSAQQFSDYHSELNMSSLELGDSALYFCASSLTSGRAENTGELFFGEGSRLTVL.

This clonotype came up many times. V usage is TRBV14 and J usage is TRBJ1-1, with D maybe TRBD1 (5 bases). The germline V gene encodes CDR1 SGHDN and CDR2 FVKESK. The CDR3 is 18 amino acids. Trimming removed 0 bases at V and 5 bases at J, with 22 bases between. The CDR3 DNA reads as TGTGCCAGCAGCCAAGAGGGTTGGGCAAGGGGCAAGAGGACTGAAGCTTTCTTT. Protein sequence: CASSQEGWARGKRTEAFF.

Notes on this clonotype: A read error may be the cause here, since a much bigger clone is one base away. The chain is built from TRBV27 and TRBJ1-2; 7 bases are shared with TRBD1. Germline V gives CDR1 MNHEY, CDR2 SMNVEV (reference sequence). This CDR3 has 15 residues. The CDR3 DNA sequence: TGTGCCAGCAGTTTATCTCCGGGACAGAACTATGGCCACACCTTC. Translation: CASSLSPGQNYGHTF.

The chain links TRBV11-2 to TRBJ1-6; D is uncertain. CDR1 is SGHAT, CDR2 FQNNGV, per germline. The CDR3 is made up of 15 amino acids. V was shortened by 2 bases and J by 3 bases, with 8 bases between the two germline ends. The CDR3 coding sequence is TGTGCCAGCAGCTTAATGGGTTTCTATAATTCACCCCTCCACTTT. This encodes CASSLMGFYNSPLHF.

This sequence joins TRBV9 and TRBJ1-2, with D possibly TRBD1 on 5 matching bases. V dropped 7 bases and J dropped 10 bases, with 14 bases sitting between them. The CDR3 is 11 residues long. Germline lookup yields CDR1 SGDLS and CDR2 YYNGEE. The CDR3 spells CASRGTSDYTF. The CDR3 DNA is TGTGCCAGCCGAGGGACGAGCGACTACACCTTC.

The V gene is TRBV20-1, the J gene TRBJ2-3; TRBD2 is a possible D gene (6 bases). The CDR3 has 14 residues. Between the trimmed V and J ends, which lost 0 bases and 4 bases, there was a span of 11 bases. CDR1 is DFQATT and CDR2 is SNEGSKA in the germline V gene (reference sequence). The CDR3 region is CSARESSGADTQYF. The CDR3 DNA sequence: TGCAGTGCTAGAGAATCTTCGGGGGCAGATACGCAGTATTTT.

This sequence joins TRBV5-1 and TRBJ2-1; tentatively, D is TRBD1 (6 bases). Germline V gene lookup returns CDR1 SGHRS and CDR2 YFSETQ. Trimming took off 5 bases at V and 3 bases at J, with 12 bases between the two ends. There are 14 residues in the CDR3. This CDR3 is CASRQQGNYNEQFF. The DNA of the CDR3 is TGCGCCAGCAGGCAACAGGGAAACTACAATGAGCAGTTCTTC.

This clonotype was counted a few times. The chain joins TRBV6-2 or TRBV6-3 to TRBJ2-7, with 10 bases aligning to TRBD2. The CDR3 has 14 amino acids. CDR1 is MNHEY and CDR2 is SVGEGT in the germline V gene. After removal of 6 bases from V and 9 bases from J, the junction contained 11 bases not matched to a gene. The CDR3 reads CASRPGASGRWQYF. The CDR3 nucleotides are TGTGCCAGCAGGCCCGGGGCTAGCGGGAGATGGCAGTACTTC.

V gene TRBV30 combines with J gene TRBJ1-3; D is perhaps TRBD1 (6 bases). The CDR3 length is 15 residues. CDR1 and CDR2 (germline): GTSNPN, SVGIG (reference sequence). V was trimmed by 0 bases and J by 2 bases, leaving 11 bases between them. The CDR3 is CAWSVGHQTGNTIYF. The CDR3 DNA follows: TGTGCCTGGAGTGTGGGACATCAGACTGGAAACACCATATATTTT. Using reference TRBV30 and TRBJ1-3 for the parts outside the CDR3, the full variable domain is SQTIHQWPATLVQPVGSPLSLECTVEGTSNPNLYWYRQAAGRGLQLLFYSVGIGQISSEVPQNLSASRPQDRQFILSSKKLLLSDSGFYLCAWSVGHQTGNTIYFGEGSWLTVV.

Details on this clonotype: A much larger clone differs by one base, so this may be a read error. The V and J genes are TRBV27 and TRBJ2-5; 8 bases agree with TRBD2. Trimming at V came to 4 bases and at J to 2 bases, leaving 6 bases not matched to a gene. This CDR3 region has 15 residues. Germline assignment: CDR1 MNHEY and CDR2 SMNVEV (reference sequence). The CDR3 loop reads CASSWLAGFQETQYF. The CDR3 DNA follows: TGTGCCAGCAGTTGGTTAGCGGGATTTCAAGAGACCCAGTACTTC.

This clonotype was seen many times. The chain carries TRBV28 and TRBJ2-3; D not certain. Germline V gene sequence: CDR1 MDHEN, CDR2 SYDVKM. The CDR3 runs to 15 residues. The V and J ends lost 3 bases and 2 bases respectively, with 12 bases between them. CDR3 DNA: TGTGCCAGCAGTTTCTGGAAGAGAGACACAGATACGCAGTATTTT. Its translation: CASSFWKRDTDTQYF.

This rearrangement joins TRBV20-1 to TRBJ1-1, with D hard to call. This CDR3 comprises 11 residues. CDR1 DFQATT and CDR2 SNEGSKA come from the germline V gene (reference sequence). V lost 6 bases and J 7 bases, leaving 12 bases between the germline ends. The CDR3 reads CSAHGPDEAFF. The DNA for the CDR3 is TGCAGTGCCCACGGACCCGATGAAGCTTTCTTT.

This clonotype has a count of ten or more. Being one base from a much bigger clone, this may be a read error. The rearrangement links TRBV28 to TRBJ2-7; no firm D call. Germline V gene lookup returns CDR1 MDHEN and CDR2 SYDVKM. V gave up 6 bases and J gave up 0 bases, with 6 bases separating them. The CDR3 is 12 residues long. The CDR3 region is CASSHSSYEQYF. In DNA, the CDR3 is TGTGCCAGCAGCCACAGCTCCTACGAGCAGTACTTC.

This clonotype has just a few counts. The chain has TRBV18 and TRBJ2-7; 9 bases are a match to TRBD1. Germline loops: CDR1 KGHSH, CDR2 LQKENI. This CDR3 is built from 15 residues. Unmatched junction bases numbered 6, after V lost 1 base and J lost 5 bases. CDR3 amino acids: CASSPLPGQGHEQYF. The DNA for the CDR3 is TGTGCCAGCTCACCACTTCCGGGACAGGGTCACGAGCAGTACTTC. Full variable domain (remainder filled in from reference TRBV18 and TRBJ2-7): NAGVMQNPRHLVRRRGQEARLRCSPMKGHSHVYWYRQLPEEGLKFMVYLQKENIIDESGMPKERFSAEFPKEGPSILRIQQVVRGDSAAYFCASSPLPGQGHEQYFGPGTRLTVT.

The chain employs TRBV11-2 and TRBJ2-1; 12 bases fit TRBD1. CDR3 length: 18 residues. Germline V CDR1 and CDR2: SGHAT, FQNNGV. Losses at the gene ends were 8 bases for V and 6 bases for J; bases not matched to a gene: 17. The CDR3: CASGYPPTGTGGFNEQFF. The CDR3 DNA reads TGTGCCAGCGGATACCCCCCTACCGGGACAGGGGGCTTCAATGAGCAGTTCTTC.